Below, 12 T cell receptor beta chains from the same sample are listed, as sequenced in a study of memory CD4+ T cells and cytomegalovirus serostatus (dated by TCRdb to about 2019). The method was the immunoSEQ multiplex PCR assay. This immuneACCESS table, as held by TCRdb, lists in-frame sequences with V and J called but not all clones. Of the missing ones, under half trace to an unresolved V gene in checked studies; the others have no known cause. This sample comprises 35,000 to 40,000 clones, roughly 85% of them detected only once. The ten biggest clones cover over 4.5% of the sample. A FACSAria II was used to sort memory CD4+ T cells, defined as single viable CD3+CD4+CD8-CD45RO+ cells. Sequenced sample: memory CD4+ T cells from blood. Every receptor here comes from an adult in good health and CMV-seropositive.

This chain uses TRBV18 with TRBJ2-6; D is ambiguous. Germline CDR1 reads KGHSH; CDR2 reads LQKENI. V lost 4 bases and J lost 1, with 5 bases in between. The CDR3 runs to 14 residues. The DNA of the CDR3 is TGTGCCAGCTCACTACGTTCTGGGGCCAACGTCCTGACTTTC. Its protein is CASSLRSGANVLTF.

The chain has TRBV4-1 and TRBJ2-7; D unresolved. Trimming pared 3 bases from V and 4 bases from J, leaving 16 bases between. This CDR3 region has 15 residues. Germline CDR1 is MGHRA and CDR2 is YSYEKL. The CDR3: CASSHSGAVFYEQYF. The CDR3 DNA follows: TGCGCCAGCAGCCATTCCGGAGCAGTCTTTTACGAGCAGTACTTC.

V usage is TRBV27 and J usage is TRBJ2-7, with 11 bases identical to TRBD1. Per germline, CDR1 MNHEY and CDR2 SMNVEV (reference sequence). Trimming took 2 bases from V and 2 from J; bases not matched to a gene: 5. The CDR3 spans 16 residues. CDR3 bases: TGTGCCAGCAGTTTAGGGACAGGGGGATCTCCCTACGAGCAGTACTTC. Translated: CASSLGTGGSPYEQYF.

This clone occurred a few times. The chain combines TRBV2 with TRBJ2-7; D remains unclear. The V end lost 6 bases, the J end lost 2 bases, and 14 bases lay between the germline ends. The CDR3 contains 14 residues. Looked up from germline, CDR1 is SNHLY and CDR2 is FYNNEI. The DNA of the CDR3 is TGTGCCAGCAGGGCGAGCGAAGGAACCTACGAGCAGTACTTC. It encodes CASRASEGTYEQYF.

The chain links TRBV7-2 to TRBJ2-5, with TRBD2 as a possible D gene (6 bases). This CDR3 region has 15 residues. Deletions cut 2 bases from V and 7 bases from J, with 17 bases between. Germline CDR1 is SGHTA and CDR2 is FQGNSA. The DNA of the CDR3 is TGTGCCAGCAGCTTAATGGGGGGAGCTCATGGGACCCAGTACTTC. Translating gives CASSLMGGAHGTQYF. The full variable domain, completed using reference TRBV7-2 and TRBJ2-5, is GAGVSQSPSNKVTEKGKDVELRCDPISGHTALYWYRQSLGQGLEFLIYFQGNSAPDKSGLPSDRFSAERTGGSVSTLTIQRTQQEDSAVYLCASSLMGGAHGTQYFGPGTRLLVL.

The sample holds a few counts of this clone. An end of the junction differs from the germline gene, which may be a read error. The chain uses TRBV7-7 and TRBJ2-7; 8 positions match TRBD1. Germline V gene lookup returns CDR1 SSHAT and CDR2 FNYEAQ (reference sequence). CDR3 length: 15 residues. Here the CDR3 reads CASSDGGQGAYEQYF. The CDR3 nucleotides read TGTGCTAGCAGCGACGGAGGGCAGGGGGCTTACGAGCAGTACTTC.

The chain couples TRBV5-6 to TRBJ1-4; TRBD1 agrees at 9 bases. Germline V gives CDR1 SGHDT, CDR2 YYEEEE. The length of the CDR3 is 16 residues. V lost 4 bases and J lost 6; bases outside the gene matches: 10. Written as DNA, the CDR3 is TGTGCCAGCAGCGCAAACCTCCGGGACAGGGATGAAAAACTGTTTTTT. Protein: CASSANLRDRDEKLFF.

The V gene is TRBV6-6, the J gene TRBJ2-7, with D perhaps matching TRBD1 (6 bases). Trimming stripped 5 bases from V and 3 bases from J, with 17 bases between. The CDR3 is 15 residues long. Germline V gene lookup returns CDR1 MNHNY and CDR2 SVGAGI (reference sequence). The CDR3 coding sequence is TGTGCCAGCAGTGGAACACAGGGAAGAGGCTACGAGCAGTACTTC. It encodes CASSGTQGRGYEQYF.

The genes are TRBV7-8 and TRBJ1-2; a weak D match, TRBD1 (5 bases). The CDR3 consists of 15 residues. Germline lookup yields CDR1 SGHVS and CDR2 FQNEAQ. Between the trimmed V and J ends, which lost 5 bases and 8 bases, there was a span of 21 bases. CDR3 loop: CASSDSRDLPGGYTF. CDR3 nucleotides: TGTGCCAGCAGCGATTCCAGGGACCTTCCAGGGGGCTACACCTTC.

This chain joins TRBV18 and TRBJ2-1, with D perhaps matching TRBD2 (6 bases). The V gene's germline CDR1 is KGHSH and CDR2 LQKENI. The V and J ends lost 0 bases and 10 bases respectively, with 10 bases between them. The CDR3 spans 13 residues. CDR3 sequence (DNA): TGTGCCAGCTCACCACCGGAGGGTCGGGAGCAGTTCTTC. It is translated as CASSPPEGREQFF.

The chain employs TRBV7-9 and TRBJ1-3; a weak D match, TRBD1 (6 bases). From germline, CDR1 is SEHNR and CDR2 FQNEAQ (reference sequence). The CDR3 sequence is 14 residues long. Trimming cost V 7 bases and J 0 bases, with 10 bases left between them. The CDR3 bases are TGTGCCAGCACGGACAGTTTCTCTGGAAACACCATATATTTT. Its translation is CASTDSFSGNTIYF.

This sequence joins TRBV7-3 and TRBJ2-2, with D maybe TRBD2 (6 bases). Trimming pared 4 bases from V and 3 bases from J, leaving 12 bases between. The CDR3 has 15 amino acids. The germline V gene has CDR1 SGHTA and CDR2 FQGTGA. CDR3 region: CASSSRTGDTGELFF. Written as DNA, the CDR3 is TGTGCCAGCAGCTCACGGACGGGGGACACCGGGGAGCTGTTTTTT.